A single sample gave rise to the 31 T cell receptor beta chains below, sequenced in a study of cytomegalovirus exposure and HLA in healthy donors. PCR was performed using 60 Vbeta and 13 Jbeta primers. Profiling relied on immunoSEQ multiplex PCR, and the TCRdb table lists in-frame clones only, not all of them. The sample records under 150,000 clones, 82% being singletons. The sequenced material came from PBMCs. All receptors derive from a male donor in good health and CMV-seronegative.

The chain recombines TRBV11-1 with TRBJ2-1; 9 bases map to TRBD1. Losses at the gene ends were 0 bases for V and 0 bases for J; bases not matched to a gene: 9. Germline lookup yields CDR1 SGHAT and CDR2 FQDESV (reference sequence). The CDR3 totals 19 residues. The CDR3 DNA reads TGTGCCAGCAGCTTAGCCCGGACAGGGGCGCTGAGCTCCTACAATGAGCAGTTCTTC. This translates into CASSLARTGALSSYNEQFF. The full variable domain, with the rest looked up from reference TRBV11-1 and TRBJ2-1, is EAEVAQSPRYKITEKSQAVAFWCDPISGHATLYWYRQILGQGPELLVQFQDESVVDDSQLPKDRFSAERLKGVDSTLKIQPAELGDSAMYLCASSLARTGALSSYNEQFFGPGTRLTVL.

This clone showed up just once. The chain uses TRBV5-6 and TRBJ2-3; 7 bases agree with TRBD1. Germline assignment: CDR1 SGHDT and CDR2 YYEEEE. The CDR3 covers 15 residues. The trim removed 4 bases at V and 3 bases at J, leaving 8 bases unmatched. The CDR3: CASSQAGTATDTQYF. The CDR3 DNA reads TGTGCCAGCAGCCAGGCCGGGACAGCGACAGATACGCAGTATTTT.

This clone was detected only once. The rearrangement joins TRBV7-8 to TRBJ2-2, with 9 bases fitting TRBD1. From germline, CDR1 is SGHVS and CDR2 FQNEAQ. The J segment lost 3 bases and the V segment lost 5 bases, leaving 10 bases of the junction unmatched. This CDR3 is built from 17 residues. The CDR3 DNA is TGTGCCAGCAGCCCACGGGACAGGGTGTCCCACACCGGGGAGCTGTTTTTT. It encodes CASSPRDRVSHTGELFF.

This chain joins TRBV29-1 and TRBJ1-2, with TRBD1 as a possible D gene (5 bases). CDR3 length: 12 residues. Trimming shortened V by 5 bases and J by 3 bases, and 10 bases separated the two germline ends. Germline V gene lookup returns CDR1 SQVTM and CDR2 ANQGSEA. The CDR3 DNA follows: TGCAGCGTTCCCGGGACTGACTATGGCTACACCTTC. The encoded protein is CSVPGTDYGYTF.

This clone was counted a few times. The genes are TRBV10-3 and TRBJ1-1; D may be TRBD1 (5 bases). CDR1 and CDR2 from the germline V gene are ENHRY and SYGVKD. CDR3 length: 14 amino acids. Trimming took off 4 bases at V and 6 bases at J, with 15 bases between the two ends. DNA of the CDR3: TGTGCCATCAGTGTGGCTCAGGGCAGAGCTGAAGCTTTCTTT. Translation gives CAISVAQGRAEAFF.

The chain recombines TRBV15 with TRBJ2-3, with D unresolved. Looked up from germline, CDR1 is LNHNV and CDR2 is YYDKDF (reference sequence). This CDR3 has 14 amino acids. V was trimmed by 0 bases and J by 0 bases, leaving 4 bases between them. The CDR3 coding sequence is TGTGCCACCAGCAGAGATGGCAGCACAGATACGCAGTATTTT. The encoded protein is CATSRDGSTDTQYF.

This chain connects TRBV9 to TRBJ2-7; 7 bases match TRBD1. Germline-derived CDR1 and CDR2 are SGDLS and YYNGEE. The V segment lost 4 bases and the J segment 0 bases; nucleotides outside the gene matches: 7. This CDR3 spans 15 amino acids. The CDR3 is CASSPLRQGSYEQYF. As DNA, the CDR3 is TGTGCCAGCAGCCCGCTAAGACAGGGCTCCTACGAGCAGTACTTC.

The V gene is TRBV5-1, the J gene TRBJ2-2, with 7 bases matching TRBD1. The CDR3 covers 17 residues. Germline CDR1 is SGHRS and CDR2 is YFSETQ. V lost 7 bases to trimming and J lost 0 bases; unmatched junction nucleotides: 12. The CDR3 here is CASRLSRQGANTGELFF. The CDR3 nucleotides read TGCGCCAGCCGCCTCTCCCGACAGGGTGCGAACACCGGGGAGCTGTTTTTT.

Note on this clone: This sample includes further DNA sequences coding for the same CDR3. The rearrangement uses TRBV14 and TRBJ1-3; D gene uncertain. Trimming shortened V by 4 bases and J by 0 bases, and 7 bases separated the two germline ends. The length of the CDR3 is 14 residues. CDR1 and CDR2 (germline): SGHDN, FVKESK. The CDR3 reads CASSPTFSGNTIYF. The CDR3 DNA is TGTGCCAGCAGCCCGACATTCTCTGGAAACACCATATATTTT.

The rearrangement uses TRBV30 and TRBJ1-5; 10 positions agree with TRBD1. V shed 6 bases and J 6 bases; nucleotides not matched to a gene: 5. From germline, CDR1 is GTSNPN and CDR2 SVGIG (reference sequence). The CDR3 contains 13 residues. The CDR3 DNA sequence: TGTGCCTGCGGACAGGGGGAGGCTCAGCCCCAGCATTTT. It is translated as CACGQGEAQPQHF.

This clone was counted a single time. The chain carries TRBV6-1 and TRBJ2-1; 11 bases map to TRBD2. V shed 5 bases, J shed 3 bases, and the junction held 3 bases outside the gene matches. This CDR3 has 15 amino acids. The germline V gene has CDR1 MNHNS and CDR2 SASEGT. Here the CDR3 DNA reads TGTGCCAGCAGTATAGCGGGGGGGCGCTACAATGAGCAGTTCTTC. It encodes CASSIAGGRYNEQFF.

The CDR3 protein is CASSDSSSGTQYF. The DNA for the CDR3 is TGTGCCAGCAGTGACTCGAGTTCCGGTACGCAGTATTTT. The chain links TRBV6-4 to TRBJ2-3; D not resolved. Between the trimmed V and J ends, which lost 0 bases and 8 bases, there was a span of 9 bases. The CDR3 has 13 amino acids. Germline CDR1 and CDR2: MRHNA and SNTAGT.

The chain links TRBV15 to TRBJ1-2; 7 positions match TRBD1. The junction had 6 bases not matched to a gene; V was cut back by 3 bases and J by 5 bases. The CDR3 loop spans 14 amino acids. Germline CDR1 reads LNHNV; CDR2 reads YYDKDF (reference sequence). The CDR3 loop is CATSRSTGPYGYTF. In nucleotides, the CDR3 is TGTGCCACCAGCAGGTCGACAGGGCCATATGGCTACACCTTC. The full variable domain, its missing parts supplied by reference TRBV15 and TRBJ1-2, is DAMVIQNPRYQVTQFGKPVTLSCSQTLNHNVMYWYQQKSSQAPKLLFHYYDKDFNNEADTPDNFQSRRPNTSFCFLDIRSPGLGDTAMYLCATSRSTGPYGYTFGSGTRLTVV.

The chain uses TRBV18 and TRBJ2-5, with D perhaps matching TRBD2 (6 bases). Germline V lookup: CDR1 KGHSH, CDR2 LQKENI. Trimming took off 6 bases at V and 2 bases at J, with 19 bases between the two ends. This CDR3 has 16 residues. CDR3 coding DNA: TGTGCCAGCTCCCCTGTGGGGGGTAGCAGGCAAGAGACCCAGTACTTC. This sequence encodes CASSPVGGSRQETQYF.

The chain joins TRBV10-3 to TRBJ1-1; unclear D gene. Germline loops: CDR1 ENHRY, CDR2 SYGVKD. CDR3 length equals 13 residues. The V end was cut by 4 bases, the J end by 0 bases, with 6 bases between. DNA of the CDR3: TGTGCCATCAGTGGCGAAGTGAACACTGAAGCTTTCTTT. Translated: CAISGEVNTEAFF.

This clone has just a few counts. The chain couples TRBV7-9 to TRBJ1-6; D is possibly TRBD1 (6 bases). The CDR3 spans 15 residues. V was clipped by 6 bases and J by 5 bases, with 14 bases between them. Germline loops: CDR1 SEHNR, CDR2 FQNEAQ (reference sequence). The CDR3, as DNA: TGTGCCAGCAGTCTAGGGGGGGGCGATAATTCACCCCTCCACTTT. This sequence encodes CASSLGGGDNSPLHF.

This sequence joins TRBV5-4 and TRBJ2-7; TRBD2 is a possible D gene (6 bases). V was trimmed by 4 bases and J by 2 bases, leaving 13 bases between them. CDR1 and CDR2 from the germline V gene are SGHNT and YYREEE (reference sequence). This CDR3 spans 14 amino acids. This chain's CDR3 is CASSRESSAYEQYF. CDR3 sequence (DNA): TGTGCCAGCAGCAGAGAGTCTAGCGCCTACGAGCAGTACTTC.

This clone has just a few counts. This chain uses TRBV19 with TRBJ1-5; D not resolved. The CDR3 loop spans 16 amino acids. V was trimmed by 3 bases and J by 0 bases, leaving 12 bases between them. CDR1 is LNHDA and CDR2 is SQIVND in the germline V gene (reference sequence). The CDR3 DNA reads TGTGCCAGTAGTATTTCTGCAGCGTATAGCAATCAGCCCCAGCATTTT. This encodes CASSISAAYSNQPQHF.

J is TRBJ2-1 and V is TRBV2, with D possibly being TRBD2 (6 bases). The germline V and J ends were trimmed by 8 bases and 2 bases, with 13 bases remaining between them. Per germline, CDR1 SNHLY and CDR2 FYNNEI. CDR3 length: 14 amino acids. The CDR3 protein is CASGGTQTYNEQFF. CDR3 in DNA: TGTGCCAGCGGTGGGACTCAAACCTACAATGAGCAGTTCTTC.

The V and J genes are TRBV18 and TRBJ2-5; D is unclear. V lost 1 base and J 2 bases, leaving 11 bases between the germline ends. The CDR3 is 15 amino acids. Germline CDR1 KGHSH, CDR2 LQKENI. As DNA, the CDR3 is TGTGCCAGCTCACCACAATTTACAGATCAAGAGACCCAGTACTTC. The encoded protein is CASSPQFTDQETQYF.

V is TRBV6-5 and J is TRBJ2-2, with D tentatively TRBD1 (5 bases). Trimming cost V 2 bases and J 7 bases, with 11 bases left between them. The CDR3 runs to 14 residues. Germline CDR1 MNHEY, CDR2 SVGAGI. The DNA for the CDR3 is TGTGCCAGCAGTTACCCGGACAATGGCGGGGAGCTGTTTTTT. Translating gives CASSYPDNGGELFF.

The count of this clone is one. The rearrangement joins TRBV5-6 to TRBJ1-2, with 7 bases matching TRBD1. With 6 bases clipped from V and 4 bases from J, the junction kept 3 bases outside the gene matches. Germline V gene lookup returns CDR1 SGHDT and CDR2 YYEEEE. The CDR3 totals 12 residues. The CDR3 coding sequence is TGTGCCAGCAACGACAGGGCCTATGGCTACACCTTC. It encodes CASNDRAYGYTF.

Only one count was recorded for this clone. CDR3 amino acids: CASSGSTGFDGQPQYF. The CDR3 DNA sequence: TGTGCCAGCAGCGGGTCGACAGGGTTTGATGGGCAGCCCCAGTATTTT. The chain links TRBV7-8 to TRBJ1-5; 7 bases line up with TRBD1. The J call is in doubt because the DNA end fits TRBJ2-3 better. The V gene's germline CDR1 is SGHVS and CDR2 FQNEAQ. CDR3 size: 16 residues.

V is TRBV5-6 and J is TRBJ1-1; perhaps TRBD1 as D (6 bases). Per germline, CDR1 SGHDT and CDR2 YYEEEE. The V and J ends lost 4 bases and 6 bases respectively, with 19 bases between them. The length of the CDR3 is 15 residues. The CDR3 loop reads CASSLGWGGWAEAFF. In DNA form, the CDR3 reads TGTGCCAGCAGCCTGGGGTGGGGGGGCTGGGCTGAAGCTTTCTTT.

This clone was counted once. The V gene is TRBV29-1, the J gene TRBJ2-7; D might be TRBD2 (7 bases). The V gene's germline CDR1 is SQVTM and CDR2 ANQGSEA. V lost 6 bases and J lost 4, with 19 bases in between. The CDR3 runs 14 residues. CDR3 sequence (DNA): TGCAGCGTGCGGGGCTCGGGGGGCTGGTACGAGCAGTACTTC. Encoded protein: CSVRGSGGWYEQYF.

This clone was counted a few times. The V call is TRBV28, the J call TRBJ1-5; D perhaps matches TRBD1 (5 bases). Deletions cut 6 bases from V and 0 bases from J, with 9 bases between. The CDR3 is 14 residues long. Germline CDR1 and CDR2: MDHEN and SYDVKM. In DNA, the CDR3 is TGTGCCAGCAGGTCAGGGTATAGCAATCAGCCCCAGCATTTT. Translation gives CASRSGYSNQPQHF.

For this clone: At one boundary the junction diverges from the germline segment, which might be a read error. The chain joins TRBV7-7 to TRBJ2-1; 10 positions match TRBD1. Germline V lookup: CDR1 SSHAT, CDR2 FNYEAQ (reference sequence). The CDR3 is 16 residues long. The CDR3 DNA sequence: TGTGCTAGCAGCCCTCCGGGACAGGGGAGATACGATGAGCAGTTCTTC. This gives the protein CASSPPGQGRYDEQFF.

CDR3 sequence: CASTPSHLRYTEAFF. The CDR3 DNA reads as TGTGCCAGTACCCCCTCGCATTTGAGGTACACTGAAGCTTTCTTT. The chain couples TRBV19 to TRBJ1-1, with D uncertain. Germline assignment: CDR1 LNHDA and CDR2 SQIVND (reference sequence). There are 15 residues in the CDR3. Trimming shortened V by 7 bases and J by 3 bases, and 18 bases separated the two germline ends.

The gene calls are TRBV2 and TRBJ1-1; D remains ambiguous. CDR3 length: 11 amino acids. With 4 bases removed from V and 6 bases from J, the gap between germline ends came to 6 bases. Germline assignment: CDR1 SNHLY and CDR2 FYNNEI. CDR3 region: CASSGRAEAFF. In nucleotides, the CDR3 is TGTGCCAGCAGTGGGAGGGCTGAAGCTTTCTTT.

The J gene is TRBJ2-3, the V gene TRBV7-3; 9 nucleotides line up with TRBD2. The CDR3 has 15 residues. V was pared by 7 bases and J by 3 bases, with 8 bases of the junction left unmatched. Germline V CDR1 and CDR2: SGHTA, FQGTGA. The CDR3 nucleotides read TGTGCCAGCAAGCGGGGCGGGGGGGCAACAGATACGCAGTATTTT. Translating gives CASKRGGGATDTQYF.

The chain carries TRBV4-3 and TRBJ2-7, with 8 bases that match TRBD2. CDR1 and CDR2 (germline): LGHNA, YSLEER. V was clipped by 5 bases and J by 6 bases; unmatched bases: 9. The CDR3 has 14 residues. CDR3 in amino acids: CASSNGLAVGEQYF. DNA of the CDR3: TGCGCCAGCAGCAATGGACTAGCCGTCGGCGAGCAGTACTTC.